This T cell receptor beta chain was sequenced during a study of blood T cell repertoires in COVID-19. The overall study: The study drew acute and convalescent COVID-19 samples from the United States, Italy and Spain.

TCRdb's copy holds only in-frame clones and misses some; the assay was immunoSEQ multiplex PCR. Among 150,000 to 200,000 clones, 81% were seen once, and the ten largest hold 11%. Trimming cost V 0 bases and J 7 bases; bases outside gene matches: 5. This CDR3 has 15 residues. Germline CDR1 and CDR2: SGDLS and YYNGEE. The sequence was obtained from a man between 60 and 75 years old with active or convalescent COVID-19. The chain couples TRBV9 to TRBJ2-1; 9 nucleotides align to TRBD1. Sequencing input: peripheral blood. The CDR3 DNA is TGTGCCAGCAGCGTAGCTCTGACAGGGGGAAATGAGCAGTTCTTC. It yields the protein CASSVALTGGNEQFF.